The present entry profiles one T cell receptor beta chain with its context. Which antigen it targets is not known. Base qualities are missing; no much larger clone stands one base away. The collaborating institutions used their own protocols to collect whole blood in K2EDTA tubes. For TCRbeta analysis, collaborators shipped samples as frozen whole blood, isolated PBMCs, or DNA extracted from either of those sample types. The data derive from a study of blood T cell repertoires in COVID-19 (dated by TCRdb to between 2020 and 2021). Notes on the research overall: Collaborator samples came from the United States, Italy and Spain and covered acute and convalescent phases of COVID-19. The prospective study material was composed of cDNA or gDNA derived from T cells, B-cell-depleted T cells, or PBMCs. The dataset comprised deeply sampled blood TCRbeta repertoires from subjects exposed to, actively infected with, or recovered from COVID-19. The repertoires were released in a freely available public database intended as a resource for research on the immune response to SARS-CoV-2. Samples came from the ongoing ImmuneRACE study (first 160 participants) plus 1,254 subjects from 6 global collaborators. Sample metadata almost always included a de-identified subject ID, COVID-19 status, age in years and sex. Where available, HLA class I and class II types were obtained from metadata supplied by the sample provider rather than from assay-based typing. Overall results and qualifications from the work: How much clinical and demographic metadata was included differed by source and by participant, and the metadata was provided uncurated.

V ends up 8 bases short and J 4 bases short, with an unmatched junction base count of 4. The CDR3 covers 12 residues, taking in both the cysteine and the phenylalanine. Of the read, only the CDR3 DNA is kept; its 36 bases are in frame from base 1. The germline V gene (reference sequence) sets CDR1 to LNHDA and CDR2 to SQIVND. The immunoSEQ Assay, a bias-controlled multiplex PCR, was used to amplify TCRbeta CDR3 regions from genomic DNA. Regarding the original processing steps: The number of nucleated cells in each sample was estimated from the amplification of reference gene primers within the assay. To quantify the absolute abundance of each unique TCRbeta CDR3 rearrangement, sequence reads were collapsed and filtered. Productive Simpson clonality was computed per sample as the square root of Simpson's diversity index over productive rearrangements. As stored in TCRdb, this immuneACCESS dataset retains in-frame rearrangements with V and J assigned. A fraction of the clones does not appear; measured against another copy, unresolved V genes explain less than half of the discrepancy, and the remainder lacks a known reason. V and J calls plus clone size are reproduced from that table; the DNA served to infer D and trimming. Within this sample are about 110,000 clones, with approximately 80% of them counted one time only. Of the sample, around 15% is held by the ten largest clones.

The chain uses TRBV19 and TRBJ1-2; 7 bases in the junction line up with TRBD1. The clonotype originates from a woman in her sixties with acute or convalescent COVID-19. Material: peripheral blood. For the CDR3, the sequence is CASRDSLYGYTF. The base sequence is TGTGCCAGTCGGGACAGCCTCTATGGCTACACCTTC.